This T cell receptor (beta chain) was captured by sequencing in a study of T cell repertoires in cytomegalovirus infection. As for the study in general: Indications of both CMV infection and matching HLA type were provided by public TCR beta signatures. Overall study results and limits: CMV-specific HLA-C-restricted TCR beta clonotypes dominated the ex vivo response. The study identified carriers of CMV plus the relevant HLA from cumulative public TCR beta family frequency.

TCRdb re-called the reads with MiXCR, one entry per CDR3 protein. This repertoire shows about 190,000 distinct CDR3 sequences, about a tenth found once; its top ten account for around 4.4%. Trimming at V came to 0 bases and at J to 7 bases, leaving 11 bases not matched to a gene. The CDR3 runs 16 residues. CDR1 SEHNR and CDR2 FQNEAQ come from the germline V gene (reference sequence). A word on this clonotype: Antigen: not known. A much larger clonotype is one base distant, so this may be a read error. The missing conserved phenylalanine or tryptophan at the end of this CDR3 makes a read error likely.

The clonotype was recovered from a human donor in good health (CMV status not recorded). Some clones in this sample may be carry-over from other donors' samples. Material for sequencing was PBMCs. The chain joins TRBV7-9 to TRBJ2-5; TRBD2 agrees at 7 bases. The CDR3 loop reads CASSLAVSGIYVTQYV. The CDR3 DNA reads as TGTGCCAGCAGCTTAGCCGTAAGCGGGATCTATGTGACCCAGTACGTC.